This T cell receptor beta chain was captured in a study of T cell changes during pregnancy in multiple sclerosis. Germline values: CDR1 MGHRA, CDR2 YSYEKL. The CDR3 runs to 15 residues. V was pared by 2 bases and J by 8 bases, with 16 bases between. This clone was seen a single time. Sequenced by immunoSEQ multiplex PCR; TCRdb stores in-frame clones only, minus some. The data contain 40,000 or so clones, 91% of them seen just once; the ten biggest clones take up 7.8%. Sequencing was performed on CD8+ T cells from peripheral blood mononuclear cells, taken before pregnancy. The TCR was taken from a female donor with multiple sclerosis, enrolled in a pregnancy study. The chain employs TRBV4-1 and TRBJ2-1; a possible D gene is TRBD1 (6 bases). The CDR3 region has the DNA TGCGCCAGCAGCCAAACCAGGGACACTCCCTATGAGCAGTTCTTC. Its protein product is CASSQTRDTPYEQFF.